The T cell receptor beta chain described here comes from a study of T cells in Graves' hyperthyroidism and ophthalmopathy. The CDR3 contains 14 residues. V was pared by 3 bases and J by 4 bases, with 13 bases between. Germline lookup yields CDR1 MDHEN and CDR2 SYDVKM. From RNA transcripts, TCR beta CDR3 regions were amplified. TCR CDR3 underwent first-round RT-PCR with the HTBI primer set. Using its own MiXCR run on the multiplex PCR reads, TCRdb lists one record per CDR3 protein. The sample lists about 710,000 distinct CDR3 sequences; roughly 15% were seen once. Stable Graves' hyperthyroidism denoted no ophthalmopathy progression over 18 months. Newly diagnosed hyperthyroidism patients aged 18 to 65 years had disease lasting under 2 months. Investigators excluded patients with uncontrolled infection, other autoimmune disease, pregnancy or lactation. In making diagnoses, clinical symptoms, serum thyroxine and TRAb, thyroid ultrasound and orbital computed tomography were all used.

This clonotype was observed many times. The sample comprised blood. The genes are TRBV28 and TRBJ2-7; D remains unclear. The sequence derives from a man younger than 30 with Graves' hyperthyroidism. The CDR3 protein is CASSFSGRNYEQYF. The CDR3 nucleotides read TGTGCCAGCAGTTTTTCCGGACGGAATTACGAGCAGTACTTC.